This TCR gamma chain appears in the sequencing data of a study of γδ T cells in repeated Plasmodium falciparum infection. Across the study: Donors were malaria-exposed Malian children or age- and gender-matched Australian children. Timepoints: baseline, immediately before selected infections, and 21 days after every infection. Findings and limits, study-wide: Repeated controlled infections reportedly drove waves of new clonotype selection in Vdelta2-negative, mostly Vdelta1+, gammadelta repertoires.

By frequency in the sample, this clone is medium-sized. Its antigen is undetermined. Within the sample, other DNA sequences also encode this same CDR3. Flow sorting of PBMC yielded separate Vgamma9/Vdelta2+ and Vdelta2-negative gammadelta T cell populations for bulk repertoire analysis. Both TRG and TRD chains were sequenced from each sorted sample. TCRdb re-called the multiplex PCR reads with CATT. The table records 20,000 to 30,000 gamma-chain clones, under 3% of them present only once. After removal of 2 bases from V and 3 bases from J, the junction contained 3 bases not matched to a gene. Germline V gives CDR1 VINAFY, CDR2 YDVSNSKD. The CDR3 sequence is 14 residues long.

The sample was gamma-delta T cells from blood. This TCR derives from a pool of human donors (malaria-infected and uninfected, not separated). The V and J genes are TRGV5 and TRGJP2. The CDR3 coding sequence is TGTGCCACCTGGGACAAACGTAGTGATTGGATCAAGACGTTT. Amino acids: CATWDKRSDWIKTF.